This is a list of T cell receptor beta chains from one sample in a study of a mutant IDH1 vaccine in newly diagnosed glioma. Their target antigens are unknown. Profiled with immunoSEQ multiplex PCR; TCRdb holds only in-frame clones, not every one. The sample has approximately 70,000 clones, approximately 84% seen once. Source: PBMCs, taken from a glioma patient whose treatment included an IDH1 peptide vaccine. These receptors were taken from a man younger than 35 with glioma. Each CDR3 is given with its conserved first and last residue. Fields, in order: V gene, D gene, CDR3 length, J gene, clone size, CDR3 DNA, CDR3 protein. A D gene is named only where the DNA matches it firmly. Not every row has a clone size; where given, it reads once, few, many or a size class.

TRBV6-5,TRBD2,15,TRBJ2-7,NA,TGTGCCAGCAGTTTCGGACTAGCGGGGGGCTACGAGCAGTACTTC,CASSFGLAGGYEQYF
TRBV2,TRBD1,17,TRBJ1-5,NA,TGTGCCAGCAGCCACAGGGGCACCCGTACTAACAATCAGCCCCAGCATTTT,CASSHRGTRTNNQPQHF
TRBV5-5,NA,13,TRBJ1-2,NA,TGTGCCAGCAGTTACCCCGATAACTATGGCTACACCTTC,CASSYPDNYGYTF
TRBV7-9,TRBD1,14,TRBJ2-4,NA,TGTGCCAGCAGCTCCCGGACAGGGGGAAACATTCAGTACTTC,CASSSRTGGNIQYF
TRBV30,NA,17,TRBJ1-5,NA,TGTGCCTGGAGTGTACCGGCCGCGGGACCCCGCAATCAGCCCCAGCATTTT,CAWSVPAAGPRNQPQHF
TRBV19,NA,15,TRBJ1-1,NA,TGTGCCAGTAGTATTAGGCCAGACAGTAACACTGAAGCTTTCTTT,CASSIRPDSNTEAFF
TRBV7-8,NA,13,TRBJ1-2,once,TGTGCCAGCAGCTTGGGGAGTTCCTATGGCTACACCTTC,CASSLGSSYGYTF
TRBV10-3,NA,10,TRBJ2-5,NA,TGTGCCATCGGTAGTGAGACCCAGTACTTC,CAIGSETQYF
TRBV4-3,NA,14,TRBJ2-5,NA,TGCGCCAGCAGCCAAGGAGAGCGGCAAGAGACCCAGTACTTC,CASSQGERQETQYF
TRBV7-2,TRBD2,15,TRBJ2-2,NA,TGTGCCAGCAGCCAGCGGGGGGGCCGGTTCGGGGAGCTGTTTTTT,CASSQRGGRFGELFF
TRBV30,TRBD2,15,TRBJ2-7,NA,TGTGCCTGGAGTGTAGGGGGACTAGCCGACTACGAGCAGTACTTC,CAWSVGGLADYEQYF
TRBV29-1,TRBD1,13,TRBJ1-4,NA,TGCAGCGGGGGACAGGGCCCTAATGAAAAACTGTTTTTT,CSGGQGPNEKLFF
TRBV19,TRBD1,16,TRBJ1-1,NA,TGTGCCAGTAGTAAGTACCCAGGGACAGCGAACACTGAAGCTTTCTTT,CASSKYPGTANTEAFF
TRBV28,NA,12,TRBJ1-5,NA,TGTGCCAGCAGTATAACCGGGCAGCCCCAGCATTTT,CASSITGQPQHF
TRBV5-6,NA,15,TRBJ1-5,NA,TGTGCCAGCAGCTTGGGAGGGATTAGCAATCAGCCCCAGCATTTT,CASSLGGISNQPQHF
TRBV11-2,NA,12,TRBJ1-3,NA,TGTGCCAGCAGCTTCAGCGGAAACACCATATATTTT,CASSFSGNTIYF
TRBV19,NA,17,TRBJ1-5,NA,TGTGCCAGTAGTATCGTGGGGGTGAGGAGGAGCAATCAGCCCCAGCATTTT,CASSIVGVRRSNQPQHF
TRBV7-3,NA,13,TRBJ2-1,NA,TGTGCCAGCAGCTTAAACAGCGACAATGAGCAGTTCTTC,CASSLNSDNEQFF
TRBV7-9,NA,14,TRBJ1-5,NA,TGTGCCAGCAGCTTACAGGGGAGCAATCAGCCCCAGCATTTT,CASSLQGSNQPQHF
TRBV4-1,TRBD2,16,TRBJ2-3,NA,TGCGCCAGCAGCCTAGCTCTTAGCGGGGGCACAGATACGCAGTATTTT,CASSLALSGGTDTQYF
TRBV30,TRBD1,16,TRBJ1-4,few,TGTGCCTGGAGTGTATGGTACCGACAGGGTGGGGAAAAACTGTTTTTT,CAWSVWYRQGGEKLFF
TRBV5-1,TRBD2,16,TRBJ2-3,NA,TGCGCCAGCAGCTTGGAGCCGGGACTAGCGGCAGATACGCAGTATTTT,CASSLEPGLAADTQYF
TRBV7-2,NA,15,TRBJ2-2,NA,TGTGCCAGCAGATCTCAAATACAGGGCACCGGGGAGCTGTTTTTT,CASRSQIQGTGELFF
TRBV9,TRBD1,15,TRBJ2-1,NA,TGTGCCAGCAGCTACGGACAGGGGGTCTACAATGAGCAGTTCTTC,CASSYGQGVYNEQFF
TRBV28,NA,14,TRBJ1-1,NA,TGTGCCAGCAGTCCCGCCTCGGACTACACTGAAGCTTTCTTT,CASSPASDYTEAFF
TRBV7-6,TRBD1,14,TRBJ2-7,NA,TGTGCCAGCAGCTTAGTGAGGGACAGCTACGAGCAGTACTTC,CASSLVRDSYEQYF
TRBV9,TRBD2,16,TRBJ2-7,NA,TGTGCCAGCAGCGTAGTGGGACTAGCGGGAGTAGGCGAGCAGTACTTC,CASSVVGLAGVGEQYF
TRBV9,TRBD1,12,TRBJ1-2,NA,TGTGCCAGCAGCCAACAGGGGGGTGGCTACACCTTC,CASSQQGGGYTF
TRBV2,TRBD1,17,TRBJ1-1,NA,TGTGCCAGCAGTGATATCAGGGGGCCGGTAAGTGACACTGAAGCTTTCTTT,CASSDIRGPVSDTEAFF
TRBV15,NA,15,TRBJ2-7,NA,TGTGCCACCAGATGGAAGTCGGAACTAACCTACGAGCAGTACTTC,CATRWKSELTYEQYF
TRBV28,TRBD2,16,TRBJ2-7,NA,TGTGCCAGCAGTTCTGCAGGGGCGGGAGGTATGAACGAGCAGTACTTC,CASSSAGAGGMNEQYF
TRBV7-9,NA,15,TRBJ1-1,NA,TGTGCCAGCAGCTTAGGCCCCCAGGGCGGCACTGAAGCTTTCTTT,CASSLGPQGGTEAFF
TRBV6-1,NA,13,TRBJ1-1,NA,TGTGCCAGCAGTGCCCTAAGCGACACTGAAGCTTTCTTT,CASSALSDTEAFF
TRBV2,NA,13,TRBJ2-5,few,TGTGCCAATATGCAGGGGAACCAAGAGACCCAGTACTTC,CANMQGNQETQYF
TRBV7-2,NA,13,TRBJ1-2,NA,TGTGCCAGCAGCTCCGACGCCGTCTATGGCTACACCTTC,CASSSDAVYGYTF
TRBV28,NA,15,TRBJ2-7,NA,TGTGCCAGCGGGGCCCCCAGGACTATCTCCTACGAGCAGTACTTC,CASGAPRTISYEQYF
TRBV5-4,NA,15,TRBJ2-1,NA,TGTGCCAGCAGCTTGGTCGCTAGCGCCCACAATGAGCAGTTCTTC,CASSLVASAHNEQFF
TRBV5-1,NA,16,TRBJ2-2,NA,TGCGCCAGCAGCTTGAATGAGGTTCAAGGATTCGGGGAGCTGTTTTTT,CASSLNEVQGFGELFF
TRBV27,NA,12,TRBJ1-1,NA,TGTGCCAGCAGTCCAGGTAACACTGAAGCTTTCTTT,CASSPGNTEAFF